A single sample is the source of the 30 T cell receptor beta chains below, sequenced in a study of beta chain features in type 1 diabetes (dated by TCRdb to about 2018). Preparation of the library involved the immunoSEQ multiplex PCR assay. All of the isolated RNA was reverse transcribed with the High Capacity cDNA Reverse Transcription Kit, so expressed TCRB transcripts were sequenced. TCRdb mirrors the immuneACCESS table, restricted to in-frame sequences. Some clones are absent from its copies; in checked studies, under half trace to an unresolved V gene, and the reason for the others is unknown. A total of fewer than 650,000 clones appear in this sample, about 16% of them only once. About 0.093% of the sample goes to the ten largest clones. Specimen: naive CD4+ T cells from blood. The cell subset or site label of this sample denotes: true naive CD4+ T cells. These receptors originate from a man between 18 and 29 years old in good health.

The genes are TRBV5-1 and TRBJ2-7; 14 nucleotides agree with TRBD2. The germline V gene has CDR1 SGHRS and CDR2 YFSETQ. With 3 bases clipped from V and 7 bases from J, the junction kept 6 bases outside the gene matches. This CDR3 is 15 amino acids long. CDR3 sequence: CASSSTGTSGSEQYF. DNA of the CDR3: TGCGCCAGCAGCTCGACCGGGACTAGCGGGAGTGAGCAGTACTTC.

V is TRBV21-1 and J is TRBJ1-1; the tabulated D call, TRBD1, remains unverified against the DNA. TRBV21-1 is classified as a pseudogene. CDR3 size: 14 residues. The DNA for the CDR3 is TGTGCCAGCAGCAAAAGTGGACAGGACACTGAAGCTTTCTTT. Residues: CASSKSGQDTEAFF.

V is TRBV6-5 and J is TRBJ2-1; weak D call: TRBD2 (6 bases). Per the germline V gene, CDR1 is MNHEY and CDR2 is SVGAGI. The CDR3 is made up of 14 amino acids. The V and J ends lost 2 bases and 4 bases respectively, with 9 bases between them. The CDR3 DNA reads TGTGCCAGCAGTTACGGGGGGAATTACAATGAGCAGTTCTTC. It specifies CASSYGGNYNEQFF.

The chain employs TRBV5-1 and TRBJ1-1, with 8 bases aligning to TRBD1. The CDR3 runs 14 residues. V lost 9 bases to trimming and J lost 1 base; unmatched junction nucleotides: 8. Germline V CDR1 and CDR2: SGHRS, YFSETQ. This CDR3 is CATTTGGSNTEAFF. The CDR3 DNA is TGCGCCACCACCACAGGGGGTTCGAACACTGAAGCTTTCTTT.

There are a few counts of this clone. The CDR3 DNA sequence: TGTGCCAGCAGGCCTAGCGGGAGGGCGGATACGCAGTATTTT. The encoded protein is CASRPSGRADTQYF. The chain couples TRBV28 to TRBJ2-3; 12 nucleotides align to TRBD2. Germline CDR1 and CDR2: MDHEN and SYDVKM. The CDR3 covers 14 residues. The ends lost 6 bases at V and 6 bases at J; junction bases unmatched: 4.

The V gene is TRBV28, the J gene TRBJ2-1; D not resolved. Per the germline V gene, CDR1 is MDHEN and CDR2 is SYDVKM. V dropped 1 base and J dropped 0 bases, with 10 bases sitting between them. This CDR3 contains 16 residues. The CDR3 region is CASSLSAQSSYNEQFF. CDR3 sequence (DNA): TGTGCCAGCAGTTTATCGGCCCAGAGCTCCTACAATGAGCAGTTCTTC.

This clone appeared a few times. The chain is built from TRBV12-5 and TRBJ2-1; D gene ambiguous. Trimming removed 1 base from V and 9 bases from J, with 13 bases in between. The CDR3 is 14 residues long. Looked up from germline, CDR1 is LGHNT and CDR2 is FRNRAP. The CDR3 sequence is CASGLATGFAEQFF. The CDR3 nucleotides read TGTGCTAGTGGTTTGGCTACTGGGTTCGCTGAGCAGTTCTTC.

In its sample, this clone was seen a few times. The rearrangement uses TRBV11-2 and TRBJ2-7; 9 bases agree with TRBD1. This CDR3 is 16 amino acids long. After removal of 4 bases from V and 1 base from J, the junction contained 8 bases not matched to a gene. CDR1 SGHAT and CDR2 FQNNGV come from the germline V gene. The CDR3 here is CASSSMRDRVSYEQYF. Here the CDR3 DNA reads TGTGCCAGCAGCTCAATGCGGGACAGGGTGTCCTACGAGCAGTACTTC. The variable domain in full, with the rest retrieved from reference TRBV11-2 and TRBJ2-7, is EAGVAQSPRYKIIEKRQSVAFWCNPISGHATLYWYQQILGQGPKLLIQFQNNGVVDDSQLPKDRFSAERLKGVDSTLKIQPAKLEDSAVYLCASSSMRDRVSYEQYFGPGTRLTVT.

This chain joins TRBV2 and TRBJ2-1, with TRBD1 as a possible D gene (5 bases). Trimming shortened V by 4 bases and J by 0 bases, and 10 bases separated the two germline ends. From germline, CDR1 is SNHLY and CDR2 FYNNEI. There are 15 residues in the CDR3. The CDR3 reads CASSAQGSSYNEQFF. Here the CDR3 DNA reads TGTGCCAGCAGTGCCCAGGGCAGCTCCTACAATGAGCAGTTCTTC.

A remark on this clone: Other DNA sequences from this sample encode an identical CDR3 as well. This chain uses TRBV7-9 with TRBJ2-7; TRBD1 might be the D (5 bases). The CDR3 loop spans 12 amino acids. Germline-derived CDR1 and CDR2 are SEHNR and FQNEAQ (reference sequence). Trimming took off 2 bases at V and 4 bases at J, with 6 bases between the two ends. CDR3 residues: CASSLQGYEQYF. Here the CDR3 DNA reads TGTGCCAGCAGCTTACAGGGTTACGAGCAGTACTTC.

The chain combines TRBV18 with TRBJ1-3; no clear D. Germline CDR1 is KGHSH and CDR2 is LQKENI. The CDR3 consists of 14 residues. Trimming stripped 3 bases from V and 0 bases from J, with 6 bases between. DNA for the CDR3: TGTGCCAGCTCACCGTCCGACTCTGGAAACACCATATATTTT. Protein sequence: CASSPSDSGNTIYF.

This clone was counted only a few times. The gene calls are TRBV19 and TRBJ1-1; D is perhaps TRBD1 (6 bases). This CDR3 is built from 14 residues. Germline V gene sequence: CDR1 LNHDA, CDR2 SQIVND (reference sequence). The V end lost 3 bases, the J end lost 5 bases, and 13 bases lay between the germline ends. CDR3 bases: TGTGCCAGTAGTATTCAGTTCACAGGGACTGAAGCTTTCTTT. Translated, it gives CASSIQFTGTEAFF. Drawing the rest from reference TRBV19 and TRBJ1-1, the complete variable domain is DGGITQSPKYLFRKEGQNVTLSCEQNLNHDAMYWYRQDPGQGLRLIYYSQIVNDFQKGDIAEGYSVSREKKESFPLTVTSAQKNPTAFYLCASSIQFTGTEAFFGQGTRLTVV.

Only a few counts were recorded for this clone. V gene TRBV5-1 combines with J gene TRBJ2-7; D call uncertain. Germline values: CDR1 SGHRS, CDR2 YFSETQ. V lost 2 bases to trimming and J lost 2 bases, with 11 bases between them. The CDR3 runs 14 residues. CDR3 sequence reads: CASSLGSFAYEQYF. The CDR3 coding sequence is TGCGCCAGCAGCTTAGGCAGCTTCGCCTACGAGCAGTACTTC.

This clone was counted between two and nine times. The chain has TRBV6-5 and TRBJ1-6; no reliable D call. V was cut by 10 bases and J by 10 bases, with 17 bases left in between. Germline loops: CDR1 MNHEY, CDR2 SVGAGI. The CDR3 contains 13 residues. CDR3: CATTKGSWSPLHF. The CDR3 DNA sequence: TGTGCCACCACCAAGGGATCTTGGTCACCCCTCCACTTT.

This clone has only a few counts. This sequence joins TRBV19 and TRBJ2-1; 11 nucleotides line up with TRBD2. J lost 6 bases, V lost 0 bases, and 10 bases had no gene match. Germline V gives CDR1 LNHDA, CDR2 SQIVND (reference sequence). The CDR3 runs 18 residues. The CDR3 nucleotides are TGTGCCAGTAGTATAGATCCACTAGCGGGAGCTGGGCTCAATGAGCAGTTCTTC. Amino acids: CASSIDPLAGAGLNEQFF.

This clone showed up just a few times. The identical CDR3 is also encoded by other nucleotide sequences in the sample. V gene TRBV29-1 combines with J gene TRBJ2-3, with 7 bases aligning to TRBD1. The trim removed 6 bases at V and 0 bases at J, leaving 3 bases unmatched. Germline CDR1 SQVTM, CDR2 ANQGSEA. CDR3 length: 13 residues. The CDR3 protein is CSVDRSSTDTQYF. CDR3 coding DNA: TGCAGCGTGGACAGGAGTAGCACAGATACGCAGTATTTT.

The rearrangement links TRBV6-6 to TRBJ2-7; D uncertain. The CDR3 totals 13 residues. Germline V lookup: CDR1 MNHNY, CDR2 SVGAGI (reference sequence). The V end lost 5 bases, the J end lost 5 bases, and 13 bases lay between the germline ends. The CDR3 here is CASSPRASNEQYF. The CDR3 nucleotides are TGTGCCAGCAGTCCCCGGGCGTCCAACGAGCAGTACTTC.

This clone showed up just a few times. J is TRBJ2-7 and V is TRBV2, with D possibly being TRBD1 (5 bases). Trimming cost V 2 bases and J 6 bases, with 14 bases left between them. This CDR3 region has 14 residues. In germline, CDR1 is SNHLY, CDR2 FYNNEI. The CDR3 nucleotides read TGTGCCAGCAGTGAAAGGTCAGGGAAAGGCGAGCAGTACTTC. It translates to CASSERSGKGEQYF. Full variable domain (missing parts from reference TRBV2 and TRBJ2-7): EPEVTQTPSHQVTQMGQEVILRCVPISNHLYFYWYRQILGQKVEFLVSFYNNEISEKSEIFDDQFSVERPDGSNFTLKIRSTKLEDSAMYFCASSERSGKGEQYFGPGTRLTVT.

This clone was seen once. The chain uses TRBV9 and TRBJ2-3; 7 nucleotides agree with TRBD1. CDR3 length equals 18 residues. CDR1 SGDLS and CDR2 YYNGEE come from the germline V gene. Trimming took 1 base from V and 2 from J; bases not matched to a gene: 13. The CDR3 loop reads CASSVLQGGEGATDTQYF. CDR3 in DNA: TGTGCCAGCAGCGTACTTCAAGGGGGCGAAGGTGCCACAGATACGCAGTATTTT.

The chain carries TRBV9 and TRBJ1-6, with TRBD1 identical over 10 bases. J gave up 8 bases and V 4 bases, and 9 bases lay outside the gene matches. The germline CDR1 and CDR2 sequences are SGDLS and YYNGEE. CDR3 size: 16 residues. The CDR3 sequence: CASSRQGASTYSPLHF. The CDR3 DNA follows: TGTGCCAGCAGCCGACAGGGGGCCTCTACCTATTCACCCCTCCACTTT. The full variable domain, in which reference TRBV9 and TRBJ1-6 provide the parts outside the CDR3, is DSGVTQTPKHLITATGQRVTLRCSPRSGDLSVYWYQQSLDQGLQFLIQYYNGEERAKGNILERFSAQQFPDLHSELNLSSLELGDSALYFCASSRQGASTYSPLHFGNGTRLTVT.

This clone appeared a few times. This chain connects TRBV9 to TRBJ2-4; D call uncertain. Deletions cut 0 bases from V and 11 bases from J, with 15 bases between. This CDR3 has 14 residues. Per the germline V gene, CDR1 is SGDLS and CDR2 is YYNGEE. This CDR3 is CASSVEPSLSLQYF. DNA of the CDR3: TGTGCCAGCAGCGTAGAGCCTAGTCTTAGCCTTCAGTACTTC.

This clone occurred a few times. The rearrangement joins TRBV7-2 to TRBJ1-2; 8 positions agree with TRBD1. This CDR3 comprises 14 residues. V was clipped by 5 bases and J by 4 bases; unmatched bases: 6. The germline CDR1 and CDR2 sequences are SGHTA and FQGNSA. The CDR3 region is CASSQGQEGYGYTF. CDR3 nucleotides: TGTGCCAGCAGCCAGGGACAGGAAGGCTATGGCTACACCTTC.

The chain joins TRBV9 to TRBJ2-6; 8 bases map to TRBD1. V lost 3 bases and J lost 0; bases outside the gene matches: 5. The length of the CDR3 is 17 residues. The germline V gene has CDR1 SGDLS and CDR2 YYNGEE. The CDR3 protein is CASSATGGGSGANVLTF. CDR3 bases: TGTGCCAGCAGCGCTACAGGGGGAGGCTCTGGGGCCAACGTCCTGACTTTC. The whole variable domain, remainder taken from reference TRBV9 and TRBJ2-6, is DSGVTQTPKHLITATGQRVTLRCSPRSGDLSVYWYQQSLDQGLQFLIQYYNGEERAKGNILERFSAQQFPDLHSELNLSSLELGDSALYFCASSATGGGSGANVLTFGAGSRLTVL.

V usage is TRBV11-3 and J usage is TRBJ2-7; the D gene is possibly TRBD1 (7 bases). The CDR3 loop spans 15 amino acids. V was cut by 5 bases and J by 0 bases, with 14 bases left in between. Germline V CDR1 and CDR2: SGHNT, YENEEA. The DNA of the CDR3 is TGTGCCAGCAGCGCGGGGACAGCTAGCTCCTACGAGCAGTACTTC. Amino acid sequence: CASSAGTASSYEQYF.

In this sample, this clone turned up a few times. This chain joins TRBV5-1 and TRBJ1-3; D is ambiguous. The CDR3 spans 14 residues. Germline V gives CDR1 SGHRS, CDR2 YFSETQ. Trimming cost V 2 bases and J 0 bases, with 6 bases left between them. The DNA of the CDR3 is TGCGCCAGCAGCTTAGGGTTCTCTGGAAACACCATATATTTT. Translating it yields CASSLGFSGNTIYF.

This chain connects TRBV18 to TRBJ2-6; a weak D match, TRBD1 (6 bases). CDR3 length equals 16 residues. Per germline, CDR1 KGHSH and CDR2 LQKENI. V was pared by 3 bases and J by 2 bases, with 11 bases between. CDR3 in amino acids: CASSPLRGAGANVLTF. DNA for the CDR3: TGTGCCAGCTCACCCCTCAGGGGAGCTGGGGCCAACGTCCTGACTTTC.

This clone was counted between two and nine times. The gene calls are TRBV7-9 and TRBJ2-4; TRBD2 matches 9 bases. With V trimmed by 5 bases and J by 7 bases, 9 bases remained unmatched. The V gene's germline CDR1 is SEHNR and CDR2 FQNEAQ (reference sequence). The CDR3 is 15 amino acids. The CDR3 DNA follows: TGTGCCAGCAGCCAAGCGGGACTAGCTGCTAACATTCAGTACTTC. Its protein product is CASSQAGLAANIQYF. Combining the CDR3 with reference TRBV7-9 and TRBJ2-4 gives the whole variable domain DTGVSQNPRHKITKRGQNVTFRCDPISEHNRLYWYRQTLGQGPEFLTYFQNEAQLEKSRLLSDRFSAERPKGSFSTLEIQRTEQGDSAMYLCASSQAGLAANIQYFGAGTRLSVL.

Only a few counts were recorded for this clone. The V gene is TRBV10-3, the J gene TRBJ1-2; tentatively, D is TRBD1 (5 bases). The CDR3 extends over 14 amino acids. Trimming stripped 0 bases from V and 8 bases from J, with 13 bases between. CDR1 and CDR2 (germline): ENHRY, SYGVKD. The CDR3 here is CAISESRQGDGYTF. The CDR3 DNA reads TGTGCCATCAGTGAGTCGCGGCAGGGTGACGGCTACACCTTC.

This clone came up a few times. A read error may produce the germline difference seen at one junction end. The V call is TRBV7-7, the J call TRBJ2-1; TRBD2 is a possible D gene (5 bases). Germline CDR1 is SSHAT and CDR2 is FNYEAQ (reference sequence). This CDR3 has 14 residues. CDR3 nucleotides: TGTGCTAGCAGCCCCTCCGGGGAGTACAATGAGCAGTTCTTC. Translation: CASSPSGEYNEQFF. The whole variable domain, filled in from reference TRBV7-7 and TRBJ2-1, reads GAGVSQSPRYKVTKRGQDVTLRCDPISSHATLYWYQQALGQGPEFLTYFNYEAQPDKSGLPSDRFSAERPEGSISTLTIQRTEQRDSAMYRCASSPSGEYNEQFFGPGTRLTVL.

The chain is built from TRBV18 and TRBJ2-2; 8 bases line up with TRBD1. This CDR3 region has 15 residues. The junction had 4 bases not matched to a gene; V was cut back by 3 bases and J by 4 bases. Germline V gene sequence: CDR1 KGHSH, CDR2 LQKENI. CDR3 residues: CASSPDRAPTGELFF. In nucleotides, the CDR3 is TGTGCCAGCTCACCGGACAGGGCTCCCACCGGGGAGCTGTTTTTT. Using reference TRBV18 and TRBJ2-2 for the parts outside the CDR3, the full variable domain is NAGVMQNPRHLVRRRGQEARLRCSPMKGHSHVYWYRQLPEEGLKFMVYLQKENIIDESGMPKERFSAEFPKEGPSILRIQQVVRGDSAAYFCASSPDRAPTGELFFGEGSRLTVL.